Shown below are 20 T cell receptor beta chains from a single sample sequenced in a study of shared clonotypes between healthy human individuals. The assay was immunoSEQ multiplex PCR, and TCRdb's table has in-frame clones only and misses some. The data contain roughly 1,500,000 clones, approximately 98.5% of them seen just once; the ten biggest clones take up around 0.38%. Sequences were obtained from naive CD4+ T cells sorted from blood. Described subset: CD45RA+ positively selected. All receptors come from a young man in good health.

The genes are TRBV30 and TRBJ2-1; D is perhaps TRBD1 or TRBD2 (5 bases each). The CDR3 loop spans 10 amino acids. V gave up 7 bases and J gave up 7 bases, with 8 bases separating them. From germline, CDR1 is GTSNPN and CDR2 SVGIG (reference sequence). The CDR3 reads CASGPNEQFF. As DNA, the CDR3 is TGTGCCTCGGGACCAAATGAGCAGTTCTTC.

This sequence joins TRBV28 and TRBJ2-2; possibly TRBD2 for D (6 bases). This CDR3 spans 15 amino acids. V lost 4 bases to trimming and J lost 6 bases, with 15 bases between them. In germline, CDR1 is MDHEN, CDR2 SYDVKM. DNA of the CDR3: TGTGCCAGCAGTTCTCAGACTAGGCGGGCCGGGGAGCTGTTTTTT. Encoded protein: CASSSQTRRAGELFF.

This clone was seen a single time. This chain joins TRBV10-1 and TRBJ2-1, with no clear D. V was pared by 6 bases and J by 3 bases, with 9 bases between. This CDR3 contains 13 residues. Germline V gene data show CDR1 as WNHNN and CDR2 as SYGVQD (reference sequence). CDR3 in amino acids: CASSPDLYNEQFF. The CDR3 bases are TGCGCCAGCAGCCCCGACCTCTACAATGAGCAGTTCTTC.

The chain is built from TRBV7-3 and TRBJ1-2; D remains ambiguous. V was pared by 5 bases and J by 5 bases, with 18 bases between. The CDR3 is 15 residues long. Germline V CDR1 and CDR2: SGHTA, FQGTGA. The CDR3 DNA follows: TGTGCCAGCAGCCCAAATTCCGGGCCTAGATATGGCTACACCTTC. Its protein product is CASSPNSGPRYGYTF.

J is TRBJ1-2 and V is TRBV15; D is ambiguous. Germline values: CDR1 LNHNV, CDR2 YYDKDF (reference sequence). This CDR3 region has 17 residues. V was clipped by 4 bases and J by 5 bases, with 23 bases between them. The CDR3 region is CATSTGPGGRDRYGYTF. In DNA, the CDR3 is TGTGCCACCAGCACTGGACCGGGAGGAAGGGATAGGTATGGCTACACCTTC.

This chain uses TRBV7-9 with TRBJ1-2; D is ambiguous. Between the trimmed V and J ends, which lost 3 bases and 4 bases, there was a span of 9 bases. Germline V gene data show CDR1 as SEHNR and CDR2 as FQNEAQ (reference sequence). The CDR3 runs 13 residues. CDR3 sequence: CASSFDTSYGYTF. In nucleotides, the CDR3 is TGTGCCAGCAGCTTCGACACATCCTATGGCTACACCTTC. The full variable domain, its missing parts supplied by reference TRBV7-9 and TRBJ1-2, is DTGVSQNPRHKITKRGQNVTFRCDPISEHNRLYWYRQTLGQGPEFLTYFQNEAQLEKSRLLSDRFSAERPKGSFSTLEIQRTEQGDSAMYLCASSFDTSYGYTFGSGTRLTVV.

The chain uses TRBV28 and TRBJ1-5; D call uncertain. V shed 3 bases and J shed 9 bases, with 15 bases lying between them. The CDR3 totals 14 residues. Looked up from germline, CDR1 is MDHEN and CDR2 is SYDVKM. CDR3 sequence: CASSLEFDGRPQHF. CDR3 in DNA: TGTGCCAGCAGTTTGGAGTTCGACGGACGGCCCCAGCATTTT.

As regards this clone: The sample contains more than one DNA sequence encoding this CDR3. This chain connects TRBV18 to TRBJ2-3; TRBD2 aligns across 11 bases. The CDR3 covers 16 residues. The junction had 6 bases not matched to a gene; V was cut back by 6 bases and J by 1 base. The V gene's germline CDR1 is KGHSH and CDR2 LQKENI. The CDR3 is CASSPTLAGGTDTQYF. Written as DNA, the CDR3 is TGTGCCAGCTCTCCTACACTAGCGGGGGGCACAGATACGCAGTATTTT.

The rearrangement links TRBV7-2 to TRBJ2-7; 7 nucleotides align to TRBD2. Germline V gene lookup returns CDR1 SGHTA and CDR2 FQGNSA. This CDR3 has 14 amino acids. V was clipped by 5 bases and J by 7 bases; unmatched bases: 11. CDR3 DNA: TGTGCCAGCAGCAAAAGGGAGGGGACCAGGGAGCAGTACTTC. As protein: CASSKREGTREQYF.

V and J are TRBV10-3 and TRBJ2-5, with D unclear. Germline V lookup: CDR1 ENHRY, CDR2 SYGVKD. The CDR3 is made up of 14 amino acids. V shed 4 bases and J shed 4 bases, with 13 bases lying between them. The CDR3 sequence: CAISGGTLVETQYF. For the CDR3, the DNA is TGTGCCATCAGTGGGGGAACCCTAGTAGAGACCCAGTACTTC.

This chain uses TRBV5-1 with TRBJ2-1; 8 nucleotides match TRBD2. V dropped 0 bases and J dropped 0; count of bases not matched to a gene: 11. The germline gives CDR1 SGHRS, CDR2 YFSETQ. This CDR3 comprises 19 residues. This chain's CDR3 is CASSLVTGGPFGSYNEQFF. In DNA, the CDR3 is TGCGCCAGCAGCTTGGTGACGGGAGGGCCCTTCGGCTCCTACAATGAGCAGTTCTTC.

The V and J genes are TRBV28 and TRBJ1-1; tentatively, D is TRBD1 (5 bases). Between the trimmed V and J ends, which lost 2 bases and 7 bases, there was a span of 11 bases. CDR1 is MDHEN, CDR2 SYDVKM, per germline. This CDR3 has 13 amino acids. This chain's CDR3 is CASSLLGAGEAFF. CDR3 nucleotide sequence: TGTGCCAGCAGTTTACTCGGGGCCGGTGAAGCTTTCTTT.

This rearrangement joins TRBV29-1 to TRBJ2-3; D not certain. This CDR3 region has 11 residues. V was cut by 1 base and J by 5 bases, with 4 bases left in between. Germline-derived CDR1 and CDR2 are SQVTM and ANQGSEA. For the CDR3, the DNA is TGCAGCGTTGAAGGTGAAGATACGCAGTATTTT. Residues: CSVEGEDTQYF.

This chain joins TRBV10-3 and TRBJ2-1; 9 bases are shared with TRBD2. CDR1 ENHRY and CDR2 SYGVKD come from the germline V gene. With V trimmed by 7 bases and J by 12 bases, 13 bases remained unmatched. The CDR3 length is 14 residues. The CDR3 sequence: CAINSLAGARVQFF. Here the CDR3 DNA reads TGTGCCATCAATTCTTTAGCGGGAGCAAGAGTGCAGTTCTTC.

The chain joins TRBV7-9 to TRBJ1-5; D ambiguous. The CDR3 loop spans 13 amino acids. V gave up 1 base and J gave up 5 bases, with 6 bases separating them. The germline V gene has CDR1 SEHNR and CDR2 FQNEAQ (reference sequence). CDR3 sequence (DNA): TGTGCCAGCAGCTTAGTGAGGGATCAGCCCCAGCATTTT. Translating gives CASSLVRDQPQHF.

The chain has TRBV5-1 and TRBJ2-7, with TRBD1 as a possible D gene (5 bases). This CDR3 is built from 15 residues. Germline lookup yields CDR1 SGHRS and CDR2 YFSETQ. The V gene lost 5 bases and the J gene lost 0 bases, with 15 bases spanning the gap. The DNA for the CDR3 is TGCGCCAGCAGAACCCTGCCCGACAGCTCCTACGAGCAGTACTTC. It translates to CASRTLPDSSYEQYF.

The chain recombines TRBV13 with TRBJ2-6; D not certain. Germline V gene data show CDR1 as PRHDT and CDR2 as FYEKMQ (reference sequence). V shed 3 bases and J shed 4 bases, with 10 bases lying between them. The CDR3 length is 15 residues. CDR3 protein: CASSFLGVGANVLTF. In nucleotides, the CDR3 is TGTGCCAGCAGCTTTCTGGGTGTCGGGGCCAACGTCCTGACTTTC.

The chain employs TRBV5-5 and TRBJ1-5; D gene uncertain. V shed 0 bases and J shed 2 bases, with 15 bases lying between them. The CDR3 runs to 17 residues. Germline V gene lookup returns CDR1 SGHKS and CDR2 YYEKEE (reference sequence). CDR3 region: CASSLDGRGERNQPQHF. The CDR3 DNA reads as TGTGCCAGCAGCTTGGATGGCCGGGGAGAGCGCAATCAGCCCCAGCATTTT.

The chain recombines TRBV25-1 with TRBJ1-1, with D possibly being TRBD1 (5 bases). The CDR3 has 11 amino acids. Germline V gene sequence: CDR1 MGHDK, CDR2 SYGVNS. The V gene lost 4 bases and the J gene lost 7 bases, with 7 bases spanning the gap. The CDR3 DNA reads TGTGCCAGCAGTGGGGGGGGTGAAGCTTTCTTT. This sequence encodes CASSGGGEAFF.

This clone was found once. This chain connects TRBV7-8 to TRBJ2-3; TRBD1 is a possible D gene (6 bases). Trimming removed 2 bases from V and 3 bases from J, with 15 bases in between. The CDR3 loop spans 16 amino acids. Germline V gives CDR1 SGHVS, CDR2 FQNEAQ. This CDR3 reads CASSLIGTRGTDTQYF. The CDR3 bases are TGTGCCAGCAGCTTAATTGGGACACGTGGAACAGATACGCAGTATTTT.